This TCR beta chain appears in the sequencing data of a study of blood T cell repertoires in COVID-19 (dated by TCRdb to the early 2020s). Regarding the research as a whole: Samples covering the acute and convalescent phases of COVID-19 were provided by collaborators in the United States, Italy and Spain. Samples came from the ongoing ImmuneRACE study (first 160 participants) plus 1,254 subjects from 6 global collaborators. Subjects who had been exposed to COVID-19, were actively infected with it, or had recovered from it provided the deeply sampled blood TCRbeta repertoires that made up the dataset. Where available, HLA class I and class II types were obtained from metadata supplied by the sample provider rather than from assay-based typing. The prospective study material was composed of cDNA or gDNA derived from T cells, B-cell-depleted T cells, or PBMCs. Nearly every sample came with metadata listing a de-identified subject ID, COVID-19 status, age in years and sex. The repertoires were released in a freely available public database intended as a resource for research on the immune response to SARS-CoV-2.

A remark on this clone: It has no known antigen specificity. No base quality values were provided; no much bigger clone lies one nucleotide off.

Based on the germline V gene (reference sequence), the CDR1 and CDR2 sequences are LNHDA and SQIVND. From the cysteine through the phenylalanine, the CDR3 covers 16 amino acids. The retained sequence is limited to the CDR3, 48 bases, with the frame set at the first base. For this chain, trimming is 0 bases at the V end and 3 bases at the J end, and the number of junction bases without a gene match is 5. TCRbeta CDR3 regions were amplified from genomic DNA using the immunoSEQ Assay, a bias-controlled multiplex PCR. The study's processing was this. Nucleated cell counts per sample were estimated from amplification of reference gene primers within the assay. Sequence reads were collapsed and filtered to measure the absolute abundance of every unique TCRbeta CDR3 rearrangement. For each sample, productive Simpson clonality was calculated as the square root of Simpson's diversity index over productive rearrangements. TCRdb provides this immuneACCESS table in a form limited to in-frame rearrangements. Some clones are lacking; in checked studies, under half of them reflect an unresolved V gene, and why the rest are absent is not known. The V and J calls and clone size come from that table; D and trimming were worked out from the DNA. The sample data list about 75,000 clones, and approximately 90% of these were observed just once. Together, the top ten hold approximately 10% of the sample.

What the work shows at the level of the full study, not this receptor alone: How much clinical and demographic metadata was included differed by source and by participant, and the metadata was provided uncurated.

Whole blood was collected in K2EDTA tubes by collaborating institutions according to the institutions' own protocols. For TCRbeta analysis, collaborators shipped samples as frozen whole blood, isolated PBMCs, or DNA extracted from either of those sample types. Sequencing input: peripheral blood. The chain is made from TRBV19 and TRBJ1-5, with 7 bases aligning to TRBD1. This TCR derives from a human donor in a cohort sampled during active COVID-19. The CDR3 amino acid sequence is: CASSIEVGQTNQPQHF. The DNA sequence reads TGTGCCAGTAGTATAGAGGTGGGACAGACCAATCAGCCCCAGCATTTT.